The next 9 T cell receptor beta chains were all read from a single sample in a study of blood T cell repertoires in COVID-19 (TCRdb year 2020). Library prep was done by the immunoSEQ multiplex PCR assay. In TCRdb, the immuneACCESS table is reduced to in-frame sequences with V and J assigned. These tables do not hold every clone; where another copy was compared, an unresolved V gene accounts for under half, and the others remain unexplained. The sample table contains around 250,000 clones; only one count was recorded for nearly 90% of them. Roughly 2.2% of the sample goes to the ten largest clones. Source material: peripheral blood. The receptors shown here come from a woman in her fifties or sixties with COVID-19, enrolled during active disease.

J is TRBJ1-4 and V is TRBV19, with TRBD1 identical over 8 bases. The germline CDR1 and CDR2 sequences are LNHDA and SQIVND (reference sequence). V gave up 7 bases and J gave up 5 bases; unmatched junction bases: 12. This CDR3 is 16 amino acids long. The CDR3 region is CASTPRAGQVNEKLFF. CDR3 DNA sequence: TGTGCCAGTACACCACGGGCGGGACAGGTCAATGAAAAACTGTTTTTT. The full variable domain, its missing parts supplied by reference TRBV19 and TRBJ1-4, is DGGITQSPKYLFRKEGQNVTLSCEQNLNHDAMYWYRQDPGQGLRLIYYSQIVNDFQKGDIAEGYSVSREKKESFPLTVTSAQKNPTAFYLCASTPRAGQVNEKLFFGSGTQLSVL.

This clone was seen just once. The chain carries TRBV5-1 and TRBJ1-6, with D possibly being TRBD1 (6 bases). The CDR3 spans 15 residues. The germline gives CDR1 SGHRS, CDR2 YFSETQ. Trimming took 2 bases from V and 10 from J, leaving 16 bases between them. The CDR3 reads CASSLTQGGGSPLHF. DNA of the CDR3: TGCGCCAGCAGCTTAACCCAAGGGGGTGGCTCACCCCTCCACTTT.

J is TRBJ1-1 and V is TRBV7-3; 9 bases align to TRBD1. With 0 bases clipped from V and 5 bases from J, the junction kept 4 bases outside the gene matches. CDR3 length: 15 residues. In germline, CDR1 is SGHTA, CDR2 FQGTGA. The CDR3 DNA is TGTGCCAGCAGCTTAACAGGACAGGGGACGACTGAAGCTTTCTTT. Translated, it gives CASSLTGQGTTEAFF.

This rearrangement joins TRBV6-5 to TRBJ1-6; D unresolved. Per germline, CDR1 MNHEY and CDR2 SVGAGI. This CDR3 comprises 15 residues. Trimming removed 5 bases at V and 7 bases at J, with 15 bases between. This chain's CDR3 is CASSRQRTENSPLHF. In nucleotides, the CDR3 is TGTGCCAGCAGTCGCCAGCGGACCGAGAATTCACCCCTCCACTTT.

The chain uses TRBV2 and TRBJ1-2, with D perhaps matching TRBD1 (6 bases). The CDR3 covers 13 residues. The V and J ends lost 11 bases and 2 bases respectively, with 15 bases between them. Per the germline V gene, CDR1 is SNHLY and CDR2 is FYNNEI. The CDR3 DNA reads as TGTGCCGGGGCTCCCGGGACAAACTATGGCTACACCTTC. Translation gives CAGAPGTNYGYTF. The complete variable domain, with remaining parts taken from reference TRBV2 and TRBJ1-2, reads EPEVTQTPSHQVTQMGQEVILRCVPISNHLYFYWYRQILGQKVEFLVSFYNNEISEKSEIFDDQFSVERPDGSNFTLKIRSTKLEDSAMYFCAGAPGTNYGYTFGSGTRLTVV.

The chain employs TRBV18 and TRBJ1-2; D ambiguous. Looked up from germline, CDR1 is KGHSH and CDR2 is LQKENI. V was cut by 3 bases and J by 8 bases, with 16 bases left in between. The CDR3 has 14 residues. The chain's CDR3 is CASSPVVLPQGYTF. CDR3 coding DNA: TGTGCCAGCTCACCTGTCGTGTTGCCCCAGGGCTACACCTTC.

V and J are TRBV7-2 and TRBJ1-5, with no clear D. CDR3 length: 17 amino acids. The germline gives CDR1 SGHTA, CDR2 FQGNSA. V lost 5 bases to trimming and J lost 4 bases, with 21 bases between them. In DNA form, the CDR3 reads TGTGCCAGCAGCCCTTCGTTGGAGGGAGGGTTGAATCAGCCCCAGCATTTT. This gives the protein CASSPSLEGGLNQPQHF. Full variable domain (remainder filled in from reference TRBV7-2 and TRBJ1-5): GAGVSQSPSNKVTEKGKDVELRCDPISGHTALYWYRQSLGQGLEFLIYFQGNSAPDKSGLPSDRFSAERTGGSVSTLTIQRTQQEDSAVYLCASSPSLEGGLNQPQHFGDGTRLSIL.

The chain recombines TRBV6-2 or TRBV6-3 with TRBJ2-7; weak D call: TRBD1 (6 bases). CDR3 length: 15 residues. Germline-derived CDR1 and CDR2 are MNHEY and SVGEGT. Deletions cut 6 bases from V and 6 bases from J, with 21 bases between. CDR3 protein: CASRPTATGSREQYF. The DNA of the CDR3 is TGTGCCAGCAGGCCTACCGCAACAGGGAGTCGCGAGCAGTACTTC.

The V and J genes are TRBV19 and TRBJ1-5, with a possible D match to TRBD1 (5 bases). Germline V gives CDR1 LNHDA, CDR2 SQIVND (reference sequence). Trimming took off 3 bases at V and 4 bases at J, with 7 bases between the two ends. The CDR3 is made up of 13 amino acids. The CDR3 sequence is CASSMKGNQPQHF. The DNA for the CDR3 is TGTGCCAGTAGTATGAAGGGGAATCAGCCCCAGCATTTT. The full variable domain, rest sourced from reference TRBV19 and TRBJ1-5, is DGGITQSPKYLFRKEGQNVTLSCEQNLNHDAMYWYRQDPGQGLRLIYYSQIVNDFQKGDIAEGYSVSREKKESFPLTVTSAQKNPTAFYLCASSMKGNQPQHFGDGTRLSIL.